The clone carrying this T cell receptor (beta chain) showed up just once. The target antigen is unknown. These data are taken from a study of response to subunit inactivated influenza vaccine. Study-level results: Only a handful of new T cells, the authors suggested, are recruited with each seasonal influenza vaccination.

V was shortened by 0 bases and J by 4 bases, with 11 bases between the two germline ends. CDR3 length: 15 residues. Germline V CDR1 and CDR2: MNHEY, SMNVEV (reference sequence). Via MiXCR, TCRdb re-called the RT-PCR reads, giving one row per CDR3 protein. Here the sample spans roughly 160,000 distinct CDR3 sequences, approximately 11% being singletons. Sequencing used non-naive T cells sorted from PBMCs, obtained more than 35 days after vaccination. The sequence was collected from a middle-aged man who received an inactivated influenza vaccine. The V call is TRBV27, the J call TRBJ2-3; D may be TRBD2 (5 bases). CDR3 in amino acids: CASSLSWIGADTQYF. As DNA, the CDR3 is TGTGCCAGCAGTTTATCGTGGATCGGGGCAGATACGCAGTATTTT.